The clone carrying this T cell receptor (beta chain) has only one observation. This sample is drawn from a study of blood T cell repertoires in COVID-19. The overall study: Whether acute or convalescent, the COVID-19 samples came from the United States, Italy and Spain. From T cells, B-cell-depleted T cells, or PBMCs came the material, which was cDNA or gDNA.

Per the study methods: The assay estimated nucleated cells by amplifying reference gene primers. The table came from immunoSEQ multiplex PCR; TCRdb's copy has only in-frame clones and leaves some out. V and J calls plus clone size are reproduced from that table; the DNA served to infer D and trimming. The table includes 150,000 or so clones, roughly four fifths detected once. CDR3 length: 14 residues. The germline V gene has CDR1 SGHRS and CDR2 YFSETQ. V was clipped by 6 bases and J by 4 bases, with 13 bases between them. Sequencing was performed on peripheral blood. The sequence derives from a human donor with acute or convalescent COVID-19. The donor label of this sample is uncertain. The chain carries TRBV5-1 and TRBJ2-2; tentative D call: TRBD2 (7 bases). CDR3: CASTWGGGTGELFF. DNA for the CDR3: TGCGCCAGCACGTGGGGGGGCGGCACCGGGGAGCTGTTTTTT.